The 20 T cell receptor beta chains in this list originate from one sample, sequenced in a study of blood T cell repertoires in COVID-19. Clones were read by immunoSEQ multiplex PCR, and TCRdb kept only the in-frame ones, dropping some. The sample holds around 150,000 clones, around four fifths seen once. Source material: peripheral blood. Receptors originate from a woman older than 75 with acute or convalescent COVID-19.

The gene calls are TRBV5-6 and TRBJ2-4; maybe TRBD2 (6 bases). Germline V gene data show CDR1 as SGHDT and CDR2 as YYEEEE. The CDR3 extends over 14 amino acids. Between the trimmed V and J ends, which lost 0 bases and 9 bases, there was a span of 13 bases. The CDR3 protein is CASSLGGVFGIQYF. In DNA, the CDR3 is TGTGCCAGCAGCTTGGGCGGGGTCTTCGGCATTCAGTACTTC.

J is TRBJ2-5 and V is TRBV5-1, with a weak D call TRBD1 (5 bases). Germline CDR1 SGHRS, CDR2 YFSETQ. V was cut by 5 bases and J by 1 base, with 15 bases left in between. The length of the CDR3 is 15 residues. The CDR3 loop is CASRPGQVLQETQYF. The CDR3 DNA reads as TGCGCCAGCAGACCAGGACAAGTCCTCCAAGAGACCCAGTACTTC.

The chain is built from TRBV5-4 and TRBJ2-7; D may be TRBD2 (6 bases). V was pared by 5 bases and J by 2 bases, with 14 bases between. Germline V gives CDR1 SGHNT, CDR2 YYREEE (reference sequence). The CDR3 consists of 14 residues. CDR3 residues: CASRKGGEAYEQYF. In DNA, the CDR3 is TGTGCCAGCAGGAAGGGCGGGGAGGCCTACGAGCAGTACTTC.

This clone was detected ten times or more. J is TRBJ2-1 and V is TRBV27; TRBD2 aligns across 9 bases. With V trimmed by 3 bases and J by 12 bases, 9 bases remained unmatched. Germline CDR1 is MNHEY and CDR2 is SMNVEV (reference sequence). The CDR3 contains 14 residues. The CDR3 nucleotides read TGTGCCAGCAGTTTGGGCGGGAGGGCCCTCGGGCAGTTCTTC. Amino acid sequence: CASSLGGRALGQFF.

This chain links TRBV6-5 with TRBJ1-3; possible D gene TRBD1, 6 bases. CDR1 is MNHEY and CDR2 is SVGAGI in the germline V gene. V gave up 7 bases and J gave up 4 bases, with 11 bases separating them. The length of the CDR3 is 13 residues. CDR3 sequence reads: CASTGQNGNTIYF. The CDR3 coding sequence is TGTGCCAGCACCGGACAGAACGGAAACACCATATATTTT.

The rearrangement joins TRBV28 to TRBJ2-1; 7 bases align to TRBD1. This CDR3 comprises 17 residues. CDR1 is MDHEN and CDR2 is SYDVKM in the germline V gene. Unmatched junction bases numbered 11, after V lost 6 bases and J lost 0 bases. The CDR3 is CASRLAMGQSSYNEQFF. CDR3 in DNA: TGTGCCAGCAGGTTGGCGATGGGACAGTCCTCCTACAATGAGCAGTTCTTC. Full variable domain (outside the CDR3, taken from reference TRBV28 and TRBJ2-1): DVKVTQSSRYLVKRTGEKVFLECVQDMDHENMFWYRQDPGLGLRLIYFSYDVKMKEKGDIPEGYSVSREKKERFSLILESASTNQTSMYLCASRLAMGQSSYNEQFFGPGTRLTVL.

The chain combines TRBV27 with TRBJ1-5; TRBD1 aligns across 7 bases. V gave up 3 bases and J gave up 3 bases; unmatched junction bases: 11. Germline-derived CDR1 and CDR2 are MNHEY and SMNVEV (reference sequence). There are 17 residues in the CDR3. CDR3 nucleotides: TGTGCCAGCAGTTTGAACGGACAGGTATTTTCCAATCAGCCCCAGCATTTT. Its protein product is CASSLNGQVFSNQPQHF.

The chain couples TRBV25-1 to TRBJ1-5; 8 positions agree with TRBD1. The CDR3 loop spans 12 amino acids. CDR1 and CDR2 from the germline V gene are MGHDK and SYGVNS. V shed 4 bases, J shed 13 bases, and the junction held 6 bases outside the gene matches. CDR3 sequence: CASSVTGGGQHF. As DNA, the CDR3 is TGTGCCAGCAGTGTAACAGGGGGGGGGCAGCATTTT. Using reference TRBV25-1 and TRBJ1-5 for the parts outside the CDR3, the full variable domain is EADIYQTPRYLVIGTGKKITLECSQTMGHDKMYWYQQDPGMELHLIHYSYGVNSTEKGDLSSESTVSRIRTEHFPLTLESARPSHTSQYLCASSVTGGGQHFGDGTRLSIL.

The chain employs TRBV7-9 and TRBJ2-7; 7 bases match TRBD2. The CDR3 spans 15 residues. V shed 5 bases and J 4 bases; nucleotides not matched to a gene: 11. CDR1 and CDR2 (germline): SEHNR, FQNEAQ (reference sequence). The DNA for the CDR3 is TGTGCCAGCAGCACCCGGGGTAGCGGGTATTACGAGCAGTACTTC. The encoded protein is CASSTRGSGYYEQYF.

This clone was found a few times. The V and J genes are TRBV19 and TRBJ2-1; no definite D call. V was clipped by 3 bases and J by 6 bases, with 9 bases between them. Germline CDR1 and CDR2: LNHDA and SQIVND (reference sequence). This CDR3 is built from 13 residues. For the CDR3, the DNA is TGTGCCAGTAGTATGTGGAGCCCCAATGAGCAGTTCTTC. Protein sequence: CASSMWSPNEQFF.

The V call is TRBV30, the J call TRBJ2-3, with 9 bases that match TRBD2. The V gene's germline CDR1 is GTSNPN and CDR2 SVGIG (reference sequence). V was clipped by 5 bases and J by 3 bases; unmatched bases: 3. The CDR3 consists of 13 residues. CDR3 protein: CAWGGGETDTQYF. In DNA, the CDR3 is TGTGCCTGGGGCGGGGGGGAGACAGATACGCAGTATTTT.

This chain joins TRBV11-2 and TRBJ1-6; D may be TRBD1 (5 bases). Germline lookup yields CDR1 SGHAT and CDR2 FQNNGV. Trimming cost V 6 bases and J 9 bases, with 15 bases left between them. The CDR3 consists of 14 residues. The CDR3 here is CASSSGGAGSPLHF. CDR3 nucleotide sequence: TGTGCCAGCAGTTCCGGTGGGGCTGGTTCACCCCTCCACTTT.

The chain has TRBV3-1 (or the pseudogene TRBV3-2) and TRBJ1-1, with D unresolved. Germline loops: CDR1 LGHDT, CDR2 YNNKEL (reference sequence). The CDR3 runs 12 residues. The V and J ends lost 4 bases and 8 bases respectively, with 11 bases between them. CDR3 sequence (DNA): TGTGCCAGCAGCCCAGGCTTCACGGAAGCTTTCTTT. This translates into CASSPGFTEAFF.

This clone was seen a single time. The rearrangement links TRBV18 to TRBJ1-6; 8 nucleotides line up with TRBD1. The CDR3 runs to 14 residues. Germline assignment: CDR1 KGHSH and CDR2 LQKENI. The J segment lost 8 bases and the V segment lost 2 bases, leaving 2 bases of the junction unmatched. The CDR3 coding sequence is TGTGCCAGCTCACCAAGACAGGGGCATTCACCCCTCCACTTT. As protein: CASSPRQGHSPLHF.

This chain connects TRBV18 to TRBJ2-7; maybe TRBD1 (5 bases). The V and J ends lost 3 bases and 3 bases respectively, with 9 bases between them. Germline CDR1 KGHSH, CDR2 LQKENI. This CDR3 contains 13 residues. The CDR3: CASSPQGYYEQYF. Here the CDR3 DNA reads TGTGCCAGCTCACCGCAGGGTTACTACGAGCAGTACTTC.

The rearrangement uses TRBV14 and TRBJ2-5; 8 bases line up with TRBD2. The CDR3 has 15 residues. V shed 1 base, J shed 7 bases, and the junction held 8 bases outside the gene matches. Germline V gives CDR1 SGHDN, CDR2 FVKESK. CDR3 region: CASSQGAGAPRTQYF. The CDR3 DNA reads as TGTGCCAGCAGCCAAGGAGCGGGGGCCCCCAGGACCCAGTACTTC.

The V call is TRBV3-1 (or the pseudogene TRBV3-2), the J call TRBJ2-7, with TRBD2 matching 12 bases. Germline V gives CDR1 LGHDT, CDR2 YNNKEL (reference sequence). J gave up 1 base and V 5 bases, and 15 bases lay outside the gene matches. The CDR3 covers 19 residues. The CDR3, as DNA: TGTGCCAGCAGCACCCGACTAGCGGGGGCCGCACTTAGATCCTACGAGCAGTACTTC. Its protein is CASSTRLAGAALRSYEQYF.

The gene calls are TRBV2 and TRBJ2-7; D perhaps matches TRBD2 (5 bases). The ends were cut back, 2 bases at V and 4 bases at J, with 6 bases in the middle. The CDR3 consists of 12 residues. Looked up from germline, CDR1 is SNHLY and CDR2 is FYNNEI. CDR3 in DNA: TGTGCCAGCAGTGAATCGGGGTACGAGCAGTACTTC. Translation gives CASSESGYEQYF.

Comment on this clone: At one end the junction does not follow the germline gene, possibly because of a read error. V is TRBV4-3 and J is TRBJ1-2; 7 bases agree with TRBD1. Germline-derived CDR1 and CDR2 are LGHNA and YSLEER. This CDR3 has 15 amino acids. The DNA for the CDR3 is TGCGCCAGCAGCCAAAGGACAGGAACGGTGTATGACTACACCTTC. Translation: CASSQRTGTVYDYTF.

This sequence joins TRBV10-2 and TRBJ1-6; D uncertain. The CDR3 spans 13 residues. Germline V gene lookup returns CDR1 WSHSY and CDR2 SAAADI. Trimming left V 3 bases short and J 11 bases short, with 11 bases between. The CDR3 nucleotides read TGCGCCAGCAGTGACGCTCCGGGGACACCCCTCCACTTT. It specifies CASSDAPGTPLHF.